This T cell receptor (beta chain) was recovered during a study of T-cell memory formation after mild COVID-19. This clonotype was found a few times. What it recognizes is unknown. Study-wide points: That cross-reactive memory joined was suggested by some responding clones appearing in pre-infection memory.

Constant-segment primers were used for 5'RACE, and the resulting TCR alpha and TCR beta cDNA libraries carried sample barcodes and UMIs. A single record per CDR3 protein comes from TCRdb applying MiXCR to the 5' RACE reads. The data contain 45,000 to 55,000 distinct CDR3 sequences, approximately 9% of them seen just once; the ten biggest clones take up approximately 12%. Unmatched junction bases numbered 2, after V lost 3 bases and J lost 5 bases. This CDR3 is 14 amino acids long. Germline V lookup: CDR1 SEHNR, CDR2 FQNEAQ (reference sequence). The chain couples TRBV7-9 to TRBJ1-2; TRBD1 aligns across 11 bases. The source material was PBMCs or a T cell subset sorted from them (not recorded which). This receptor was taken from an adult woman who had mild COVID-19 (a few samples of this study predate the infection). Cell type and time point are not known. Here the CDR3 reads CASSFGTGGYGYTF. CDR3 coding DNA: TGTGCCAGCAGCTTCGGGACAGGGGGATATGGCTACACCTTC.